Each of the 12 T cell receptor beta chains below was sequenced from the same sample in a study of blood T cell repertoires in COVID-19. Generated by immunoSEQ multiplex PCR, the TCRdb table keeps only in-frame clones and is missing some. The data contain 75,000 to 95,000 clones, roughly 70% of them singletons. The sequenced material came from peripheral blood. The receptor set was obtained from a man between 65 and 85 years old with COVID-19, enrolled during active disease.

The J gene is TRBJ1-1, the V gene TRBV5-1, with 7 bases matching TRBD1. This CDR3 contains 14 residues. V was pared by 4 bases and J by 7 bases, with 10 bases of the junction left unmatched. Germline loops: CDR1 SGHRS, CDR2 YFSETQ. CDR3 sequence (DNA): TGCGCCAGCAGCCCCTCAGGGGGGACCCGTGAAGCTTTCTTT. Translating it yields CASSPSGGTREAFF.

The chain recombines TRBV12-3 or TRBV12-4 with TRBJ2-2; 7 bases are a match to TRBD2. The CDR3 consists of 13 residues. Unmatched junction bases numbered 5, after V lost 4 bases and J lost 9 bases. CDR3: CASSSLAGRELFF. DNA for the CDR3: TGTGCCAGCAGTTCCTTAGCGGGCCGGGAGCTGTTTTTT.

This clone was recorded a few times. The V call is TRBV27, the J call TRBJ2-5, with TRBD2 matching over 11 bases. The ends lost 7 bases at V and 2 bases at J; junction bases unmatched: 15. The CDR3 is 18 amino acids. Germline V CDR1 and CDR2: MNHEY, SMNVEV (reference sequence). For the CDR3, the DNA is TGTGCCAGCAAACCCTATTCCGGGACTAGCGGTCCGCAAGAGACCCAGTACTTC. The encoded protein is CASKPYSGTSGPQETQYF.

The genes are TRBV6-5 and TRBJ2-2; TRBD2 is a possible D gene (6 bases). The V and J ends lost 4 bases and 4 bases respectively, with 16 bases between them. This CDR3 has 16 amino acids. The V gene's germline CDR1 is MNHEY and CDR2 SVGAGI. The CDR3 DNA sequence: TGTGCCAGCAGTTGGGACTCTCAGATTAGCACCGGGGAGCTGTTTTTT. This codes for CASSWDSQISTGELFF.

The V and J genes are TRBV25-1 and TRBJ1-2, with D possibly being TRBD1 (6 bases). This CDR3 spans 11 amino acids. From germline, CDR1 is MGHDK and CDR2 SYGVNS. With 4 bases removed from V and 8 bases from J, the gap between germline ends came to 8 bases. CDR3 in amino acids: CASSGGGGYTF. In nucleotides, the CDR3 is TGTGCCAGCAGTGGTGGGGGCGGCTACACCTTC.

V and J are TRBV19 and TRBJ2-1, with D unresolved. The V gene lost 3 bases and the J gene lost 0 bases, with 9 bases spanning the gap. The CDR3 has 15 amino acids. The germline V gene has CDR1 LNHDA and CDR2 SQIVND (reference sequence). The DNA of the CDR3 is TGTGCCAGTAGTATGATCCTGAGCTCCTACAATGAGCAGTTCTTC. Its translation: CASSMILSSYNEQFF.

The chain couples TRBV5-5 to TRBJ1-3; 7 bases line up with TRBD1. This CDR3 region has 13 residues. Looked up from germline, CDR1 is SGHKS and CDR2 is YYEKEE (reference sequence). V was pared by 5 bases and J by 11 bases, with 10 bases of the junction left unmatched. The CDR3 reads CASRLTGRDAIYF. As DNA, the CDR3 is TGTGCCAGCAGACTGACAGGGCGTGACGCCATATATTTT.

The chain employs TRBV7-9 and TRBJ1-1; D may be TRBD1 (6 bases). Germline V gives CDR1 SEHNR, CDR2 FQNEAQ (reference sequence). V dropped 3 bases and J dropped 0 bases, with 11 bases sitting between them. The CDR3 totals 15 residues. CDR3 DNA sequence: TGTGCCAGCAGCTTTCAGGGGACGTTGAACACTGAAGCTTTCTTT. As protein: CASSFQGTLNTEAFF.

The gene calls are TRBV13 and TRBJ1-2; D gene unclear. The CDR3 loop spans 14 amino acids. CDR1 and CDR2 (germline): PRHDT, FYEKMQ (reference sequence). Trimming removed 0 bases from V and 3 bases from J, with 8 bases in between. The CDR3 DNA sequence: TGTGCCAGCAGCTTAGGTCGGGGTGACTATGGCTACACCTTC. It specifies CASSLGRGDYGYTF.

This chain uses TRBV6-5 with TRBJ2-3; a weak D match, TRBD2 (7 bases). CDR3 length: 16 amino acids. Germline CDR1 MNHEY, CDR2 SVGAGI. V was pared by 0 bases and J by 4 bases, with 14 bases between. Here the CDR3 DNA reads TGTGCCAGCAGTTACTCGCGGGGGCATTACGCAGATACGCAGTATTTT. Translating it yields CASSYSRGHYADTQYF.

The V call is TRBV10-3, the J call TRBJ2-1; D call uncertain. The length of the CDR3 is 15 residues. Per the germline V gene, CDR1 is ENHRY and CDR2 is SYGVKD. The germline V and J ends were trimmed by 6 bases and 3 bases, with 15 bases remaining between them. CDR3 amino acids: CAISRIAGDYNEQFF. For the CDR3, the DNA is TGTGCCATCAGCCGAATAGCCGGTGACTACAATGAGCAGTTCTTC.

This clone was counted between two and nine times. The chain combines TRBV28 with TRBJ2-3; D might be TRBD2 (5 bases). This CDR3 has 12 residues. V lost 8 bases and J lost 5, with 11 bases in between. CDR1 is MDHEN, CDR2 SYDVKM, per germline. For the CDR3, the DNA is TGTGCCAGCGACCCCCGGGGAGATACGCAGTATTTT. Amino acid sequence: CASDPRGDTQYF.